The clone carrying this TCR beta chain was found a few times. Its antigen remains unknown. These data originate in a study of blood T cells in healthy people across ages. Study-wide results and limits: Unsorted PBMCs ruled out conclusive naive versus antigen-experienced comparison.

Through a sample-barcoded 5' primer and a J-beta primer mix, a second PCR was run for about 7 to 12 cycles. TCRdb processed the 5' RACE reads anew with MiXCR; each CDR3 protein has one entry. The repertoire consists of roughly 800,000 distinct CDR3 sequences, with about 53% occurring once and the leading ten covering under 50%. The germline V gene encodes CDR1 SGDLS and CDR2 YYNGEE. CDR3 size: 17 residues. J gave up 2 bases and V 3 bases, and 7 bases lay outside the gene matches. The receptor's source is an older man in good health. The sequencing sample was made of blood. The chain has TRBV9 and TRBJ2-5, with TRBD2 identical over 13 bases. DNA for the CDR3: TGTGCCAGCAGCGCCGGGACTAGCGGGACCCTACAAGAGACCCAGTACTTC. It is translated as CASSAGTSGTLQETQYF.